A single sample gave rise to the 29 T cell receptor beta chains below, sequenced in a study of T cells in Graves' hyperthyroidism and ophthalmopathy (dated by TCRdb to between 2018 and 2021). The library was made by multiplex PCR. The sequencer was an Illumina HiSeq 2000. Amplification of TCR beta CDR3 regions was carried out from RNA transcripts. For the first round of RT-PCR on the TCR CDR3, the HTBI primer set was used together with the Qiagen OneStep RT-PCR kit. In-frame beta chains were kept once TCRdb had trimmed the public reads at Q25 with fastp and called clones with MiXCR. All rows with the same CDR3 protein become a single entry with the most common DNA and genes. This sample holds hundreds of thousands of distinct CDR3 sequences; around 15% were observed only once. Together, the top ten hold about a tenth of the sample. The material sequenced was blood. These receptors were taken from a woman younger than 30 with Graves' hyperthyroidism.

This clonotype has at least ten counts. The CDR3 region has the DNA TGTGCCAGCTCACTCGGGACCACGGGCAATGAGCAGTTCTTC. Its translation is CASSLGTTGNEQFF. The J gene is TRBJ2-1, the V gene TRBV18; D assignment may be TRBD1 or TRBD2 (5 bases each). Trimming left V 4 bases short and J 6 bases short, with 13 bases between. The germline CDR1 and CDR2 sequences are KGHSH and LQKENI. This CDR3 is built from 14 residues.

This clonotype was recorded many times. The V and J genes are TRBV18 and TRBJ2-1; D may be TRBD2 (6 bases). Germline assignment: CDR1 KGHSH and CDR2 LQKENI. The CDR3 contains 15 residues. Trimming cost V 6 bases and J 2 bases, with 14 bases left between them. CDR3 residues: CASSPIAETYNEQFF. The CDR3 nucleotides read TGTGCCAGCTCGCCCATAGCGGAGACCTACAATGAGCAGTTCTTC.

The rearrangement uses TRBV6-2 or TRBV6-3 and TRBJ2-3; no definite D call. V dropped 4 bases and J dropped 5 bases, with 7 bases sitting between them. The CDR3 is 12 amino acids. From germline, CDR1 is MNHEY and CDR2 SVGEGT. The CDR3 nucleotides read TGTGCCAGCAGTTTCTTAGTAGATACGCAGTATTTT. Amino acids: CASSFLVDTQYF.

This clonotype has a count of ten or more. The chain uses TRBV11-2 and TRBJ2-7; the D gene is possibly TRBD2 (7 bases). The CDR3 contains 16 residues. V shed 0 bases and J shed 3 bases, with 15 bases lying between them. Germline CDR1 and CDR2: SGHAT and FQNNGV. The DNA for the CDR3 is TGTGCCAGCAGCTTAGACTCTCGGGGGGCCAACTACGAGCAGTACTTC. The encoded protein is CASSLDSRGANYEQYF.

This clonotype appeared a few times. The chain links TRBV11-2 to TRBJ2-1; 10 nucleotides line up with TRBD1. The CDR3 contains 16 residues. V gave up 3 bases and J gave up 2 bases; unmatched junction bases: 4. The germline gives CDR1 SGHAT, CDR2 FQNNGV. CDR3 nucleotides: TGTGCCAGCAGCTTCCTCGGGACAGGGGCCTACAATGAGCAGTTCTTC. This codes for CASSFLGTGAYNEQFF.

In this sample, this clonotype turned up many times. This sequence joins TRBV28 and TRBJ2-1; D possibly corresponds to TRBD2 (5 bases). The length of the CDR3 is 15 residues. Deletions cut 4 bases from V and 6 bases from J, with 16 bases between. The germline CDR1 and CDR2 sequences are MDHEN and SYDVKM. CDR3 protein: CASSYTSGTLNEQFF. The CDR3 DNA follows: TGTGCCAGCAGTTACACTAGTGGCACACTCAATGAGCAGTTCTTC.

V usage is TRBV27 and J usage is TRBJ1-6, with a tentative D call TRBD1 (5 bases). Germline V gene data show CDR1 as MNHEY and CDR2 as SMNVEV (reference sequence). The CDR3 loop spans 14 amino acids. Trimming stripped 6 bases from V and 9 bases from J, with 15 bases between. The CDR3 region has the DNA TGTGCCAGCAGCCCCGGGGGAGGTTCTTCACCCCTCCACTTT. Translation gives CASSPGGGSSPLHF.

This chain joins TRBV7-8 and TRBJ1-6; D not resolved. V was trimmed by 4 bases and J by 7 bases, leaving 20 bases between them. Germline V gives CDR1 SGHVS, CDR2 FQNEAQ. The CDR3 is 17 residues long. CDR3 loop: CASSSPSWALPNSPLHF. CDR3 sequence (DNA): TGTGCCAGCAGCTCCCCATCATGGGCCTTACCCAATTCACCCCTCCACTTT. The full variable domain, completed using reference TRBV7-8 and TRBJ1-6, is GAGVSQSPRYKVAKRGQDVALRCDPISGHVSLFWYQQALGQGPEFLTYFQNEAQLDKSGLPSDRFFAERPEGSVSTLKIQRTQQEDSAVYLCASSSPSWALPNSPLHFGNGTRLTVT.

This clonotype has at least ten counts. The chain is built from TRBV12-3 or TRBV12-4 and TRBJ2-5; no reliable D call. This CDR3 region has 14 residues. Trimming shortened V by 8 bases and J by 1 base, and 14 bases separated the two germline ends. The CDR3 reads CASSAGYGQETQYF. In nucleotides, the CDR3 is TGTGCCAGCTCGGCCGGATACGGCCAAGAGACCCAGTACTTC.

In its sample, this clonotype was seen many times. The rearrangement joins TRBV20-1 to TRBJ1-1, with 8 nucleotides matching TRBD1. The germline CDR1 and CDR2 sequences are DFQATT and SNEGSKA (reference sequence). CDR3 size: 14 residues. The trim removed 0 bases at V and 1 base at J, leaving 1 base unmatched. The CDR3 DNA reads TGCAGTGCTAGAGAGGACAGGGAGAACACTGAAGCTTTCTTT. As protein: CSAREDRENTEAFF.

This clonotype has a count of ten or more. The CDR3 DNA reads TGTGCCAGCCAATACTTAGTGAACACTGAAGCTTTCTTT. It specifies CASQYLVNTEAFF. The rearrangement links TRBV28 to TRBJ1-1; D is unclear. The CDR3 has 13 amino acids. V lost 8 bases, J lost 0 bases, and 10 bases lay in between. Germline CDR1 and CDR2: MDHEN and SYDVKM.

This clonotype was recorded a few times. This chain links TRBV28 with TRBJ1-6; D is ambiguous. CDR3 length: 15 amino acids. The V and J ends lost 6 bases and 3 bases respectively, with 12 bases between them. The germline gives CDR1 MDHEN, CDR2 SYDVKM. CDR3 loop: CASSSGRFYNSPLHF. The CDR3, as DNA: TGTGCCAGCAGCTCCGGACGGTTCTATAATTCACCCCTCCACTTT.

The V gene is TRBV3-1, the J gene TRBJ1-2, with D possibly being TRBD1 (5 bases). The CDR3 has 14 residues. Trimming removed 1 base at V and 7 bases at J, with 13 bases between. CDR1 is LGHDT and CDR2 is YNNKEL in the germline V gene (reference sequence). The CDR3 sequence is CASSQGSRAGGYTF. The CDR3 DNA is TGTGCCAGCAGCCAAGGATCCAGGGCGGGTGGCTACACCTTC.

This rearrangement joins TRBV5-1 to TRBJ2-2; D is unclear. Deletions cut 5 bases from V and 7 bases from J, with 9 bases between. Germline-derived CDR1 and CDR2 are SGHRS and YFSETQ. The CDR3 length is 12 residues. The CDR3 nucleotides read TGCGCCAGCAGAAGTAGCCACGGGGAGCTGTTTTTT. It encodes CASRSSHGELFF.

This clonotype was observed many times. V usage is TRBV4-1 and J usage is TRBJ2-7; maybe TRBD2 (5 bases). V dropped 1 base and J dropped 2 bases, with 18 bases sitting between them. The CDR3 sequence is 17 residues long. The germline gives CDR1 MGHRA, CDR2 YSYEKL. The chain's CDR3 is CASSQVGRLTGAYEQYF. CDR3 coding DNA: TGCGCCAGCAGCCAAGTTGGCCGACTAACCGGGGCCTACGAGCAGTACTTC.

This clonotype was seen at least ten times. The junction differs from germline at one of its ends, possibly a read error. V and J are TRBV27 and TRBJ2-5, with TRBD1 as a possible D gene (6 bases). CDR1 and CDR2 (germline): MNHEY, SMNVEV (reference sequence). The CDR3 has 14 amino acids. CDR3 in amino acids: CASGLTGRPETQYF. CDR3 nucleotide sequence: TGTGCCAGCGGTTTAACAGGGCGTCCAGAGACCCAGTACTTC.

J is TRBJ2-2 and V is TRBV7-9, with D hard to call. CDR1 and CDR2 (germline): SEHNR, FQNEAQ (reference sequence). Trimming took off 2 bases at V and 0 bases at J, with 10 bases between the two ends. This CDR3 spans 16 amino acids. Here the CDR3 reads CASSLFDIPNTGELFF. DNA for the CDR3: TGTGCCAGCAGCTTATTCGACATACCGAACACCGGGGAGCTGTTTTTT.

The chain couples TRBV29-1 to TRBJ2-3, with 7 positions matching TRBD2. The junction had 10 bases not matched to a gene; V was cut back by 0 bases and J by 4 bases. Looked up from germline, CDR1 is SQVTM and CDR2 is ANQGSEA. This CDR3 spans 16 amino acids. CDR3 protein: CSVEDPAGWVADTQYF. CDR3 sequence (DNA): TGCAGCGTTGAAGATCCAGCGGGATGGGTGGCAGATACGCAGTATTTT.

As for this clonotype: An end of the junction differs from the germline gene, which may be a read error. The rearrangement links TRBV6-1 to TRBJ2-2; 7 nucleotides match TRBD1. The germline gives CDR1 MNHNS, CDR2 SASEGT. This CDR3 is built from 14 residues. The CDR3 DNA sequence: TGTACCAGTCGACGGGACAGATACACCGGGGAGCTGTTTTTT. Protein sequence: CTSRRDRYTGELFF.

This clonotype was picked up a small number of times. This CDR3 reads CASSSFYGGRETQYF. In DNA form, the CDR3 reads TGTGCCAGCAGTTCTTTCTACGGCGGGAGAGAGACCCAGTACTTC. The chain carries TRBV12-3 or TRBV12-4 and TRBJ2-5, with TRBD2 matching over 7 bases. V gave up 4 bases and J gave up 4 bases; unmatched junction bases: 9. The CDR3 is made up of 15 amino acids.

CDR3 DNA: TGTGCCATCAAGGTGGGGAGCACAGATACGCAGTATTTT. This translates into CAIKVGSTDTQYF. The rearrangement links TRBV10-3 to TRBJ2-3, with D uncertain. The CDR3 contains 13 residues. Germline V gives CDR1 ENHRY, CDR2 SYGVKD. Deletions cut 7 bases from V and 0 bases from J, with 8 bases between.

Concerning this clonotype itself: The junction departs from the called germline gene at one end, perhaps through a read error. The chain combines TRBV7-9 with TRBJ2-5, with D perhaps matching TRBD1 or TRBD2 (5 bases each). The CDR3 length is 12 residues. Germline V CDR1 and CDR2: SEHNR, FQNEAQ (reference sequence). The CDR3 here is CVSSLAQGDQYF. As DNA, the CDR3 is TGTGTCAGCAGCTTAGCGCAGGGAGACCAGTACTTC.

This clonotype was seen ten or more times. The chain employs TRBV28 and TRBJ2-1; the match to TRBD2 covers 7 bases. The CDR3 has 16 amino acids. Trimming took 4 bases from V and 0 from J; bases not matched to a gene: 6. The germline CDR1 and CDR2 sequences are MDHEN and SYDVKM. The DNA for the CDR3 is TGTGCCAGCAGTTGGGGGGGGATCAGCTCCTACAATGAGCAGTTCTTC. This gives the protein CASSWGGISSYNEQFF.

This clonotype occurred many times. The V gene is TRBV27, the J gene TRBJ2-7; tentative D call: TRBD2 (5 bases). The ends were cut back, 1 base at V and 5 bases at J, with 9 bases in the middle. CDR3 size: 13 residues. Per the germline V gene, CDR1 is MNHEY and CDR2 is SMNVEV (reference sequence). CDR3 sequence reads: CASSLWTEDEQYF. The CDR3 region has the DNA TGTGCCAGCAGTTTATGGACTGAAGACGAGCAGTACTTC.

This clonotype occurred a few times. The V gene is TRBV4-1, the J gene TRBJ2-3; TRBD2 is a possible D gene (6 bases). This CDR3 has 20 residues. Trimming took off 5 bases at V and 2 bases at J, with 29 bases between the two ends. Germline V gene lookup returns CDR1 MGHRA and CDR2 YSYEKL. In DNA form, the CDR3 reads TGCGCCAGCAGCGCACAAAGCAATTTAGTCTTCCGACTAGTCACAGATACGCAGTATTTT. It is translated as CASSAQSNLVFRLVTDTQYF.

This clonotype was detected many times. The chain recombines TRBV7-2 with TRBJ2-1, with D possibly matching TRBD1 (5 bases). CDR1 is SGHTA, CDR2 FQGNSA, per germline. This CDR3 has 14 amino acids. V lost 2 bases to trimming and J lost 10 bases, with 15 bases between them. As DNA, the CDR3 is TGTGCCAGCAGCTTAACTTCAGGGCGTGAGGAGCAGTTCTTC. This encodes CASSLTSGREEQFF.

This clonotype has only a few counts. The CDR3 loop reads CATAGEPDNEQFF. In DNA, the CDR3 is TGTGCCACGGCAGGGGAACCTGACAATGAGCAGTTCTTC. J is TRBJ2-1 and V is TRBV6-1, with TRBD1 as a possible D gene (6 bases). CDR3 length: 13 amino acids. In germline, CDR1 is MNHNS, CDR2 SASEGT. V lost 10 bases and J lost 5, with 15 bases in between.

This chain links TRBV27 with TRBJ2-5; TRBD2 aligns across 9 bases. The end of the DNA fits TRBJ2-1 better, so the J call may be wrong. Germline CDR1 reads MNHEY; CDR2 reads SMNVEV (reference sequence). The CDR3 sequence is 13 residues long. CDR3 in amino acids: CASRLAGMETQFF. The CDR3 DNA reads TGTGCCAGCAGGCTAGCGGGAATGGAGACCCAGTTCTTC.

The V and J genes are TRBV12-3 or TRBV12-4 and TRBJ1-5, with 10 nucleotides matching TRBD1. This CDR3 is built from 14 residues. The J segment lost 8 bases and the V segment lost 4 bases, leaving 5 bases of the junction unmatched. DNA for the CDR3: TGTGCCAGCAGTTCGGACAGGGGGGGCAAGCCCCAGCATTTT. Its translation: CASSSDRGGKPQHF.